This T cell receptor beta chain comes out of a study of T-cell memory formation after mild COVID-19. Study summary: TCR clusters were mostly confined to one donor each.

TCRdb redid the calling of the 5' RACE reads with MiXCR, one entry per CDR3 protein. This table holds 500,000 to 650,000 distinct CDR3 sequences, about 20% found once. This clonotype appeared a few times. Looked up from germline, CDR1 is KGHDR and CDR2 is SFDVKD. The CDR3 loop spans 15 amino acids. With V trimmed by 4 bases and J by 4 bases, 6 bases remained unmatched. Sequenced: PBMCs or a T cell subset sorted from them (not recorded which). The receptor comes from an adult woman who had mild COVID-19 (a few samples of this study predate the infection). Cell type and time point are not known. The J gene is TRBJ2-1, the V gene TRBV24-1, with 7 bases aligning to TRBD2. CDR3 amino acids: CATSDPSGVYNEQFF. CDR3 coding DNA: TGTGCCACCAGTGACCCAAGCGGGGTTTACAATGAGCAGTTCTTC.